This T cell receptor beta chain was identified during a study of T-cell memory formation after mild COVID-19. MiXCR was run by TCRdb on the 5' RACE reads, yielding one entry per CDR3 protein. This repertoire shows 100,000 to 150,000 distinct CDR3 sequences, less than 6.5% found once; its top ten account for around 2%. Notes on the study in general: Shrinking CD4+ clones resided mostly in CM and EM, and CD8+ ones in EMRA.

Concerning this clonotype itself: Its antigen is currently unknown.

Sequencing was done on a sample of PBMCs or a T cell subset sorted from them (not recorded which). The receptor's source is an adult woman who had mild COVID-19 (a few samples of this study predate the infection). Cell type and time point are not known.

The CDR3 is CASSLWRGGQGGTDTQYF. The CDR3 DNA reads TGTGCCAGCAGCTTATGGCGTGGCGGCCAGGGAGGGACAGATACGCAGTATTTT. The J gene is TRBJ2-3, the V gene TRBV11-3, with 7 bases identical to TRBD2. V lost 2 bases, J lost 3 bases, and 14 bases stayed unmatched. Germline V gene sequence: CDR1 SGHNT, CDR2 YENEEA. This CDR3 spans 18 amino acids.